Here is one TCR beta chain with its context. No antigen is known for it. Germline V gene data show CDR1 as MDHEN and CDR2 as SYDVKM. Losses at the gene ends were 8 bases for V and 10 bases for J; bases not matched to a gene: 15. This CDR3 is built from 14 residues. The record originates from a study of cytomegalovirus exposure and HLA in healthy donors. Study-wide findings and caveats: In a later analysis, most CMV-associated TCR beta chains appeared HLA-restricted. Later on, a genetic analysis was performed. It linked a missense variant in DCLRE1C with V- and J-gene trimming of TCR beta. Segments of the TCR beta V type were, in most cases, productive about 87% or about 30% of the time in an earlier analysis.

PCR was performed using 60 Vbeta and 13 Jbeta primers. Methods used by the authors: An analysis performed later counted 72 million or so unique TCR beta chains (approximately 10 million of them shared). The protocol was immunoSEQ multiplex PCR, while the TCRdb copy is restricted to in-frame clones and leaves out a portion. V and J calls and clone size are copied from that table; D and trimming were computed from the DNA. The sample lists 130,000 or so clones, around 65% occurring once. The sequenced material came from PBMCs. The sequence came from a man between 18 and 35 years old in good health and CMV-seronegative. The J gene is TRBJ1-1, the V gene TRBV28; TRBD1 agrees at 8 bases. The CDR3 nucleotides are TGTGCCAGCCTACAGCAAGACAGGGGTCTTACAGCTTTCTTT. It codes for CASLQQDRGLTAFF.